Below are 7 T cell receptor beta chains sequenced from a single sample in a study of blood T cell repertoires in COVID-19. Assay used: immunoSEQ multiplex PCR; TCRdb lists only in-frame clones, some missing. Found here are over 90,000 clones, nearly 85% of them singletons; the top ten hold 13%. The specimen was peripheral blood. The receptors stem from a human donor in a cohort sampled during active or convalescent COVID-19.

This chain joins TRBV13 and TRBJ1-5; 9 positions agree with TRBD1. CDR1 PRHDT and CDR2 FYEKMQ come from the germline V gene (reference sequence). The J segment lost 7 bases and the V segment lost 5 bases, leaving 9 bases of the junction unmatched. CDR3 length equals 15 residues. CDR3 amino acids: CASSQTGGGQQPQHF. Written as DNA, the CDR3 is TGTGCCAGCAGCCAAACAGGGGGCGGTCAACAGCCCCAGCATTTT. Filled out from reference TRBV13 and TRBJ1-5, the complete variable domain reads AAGVIQSPRHLIKEKRETATLKCYPIPRHDTVYWYQQGPGQDPQFLISFYEKMQSDKGSIPDRFSAQQFSDYHSELNMSSLELGDSALYFCASSQTGGGQQPQHFGDGTRLSIL.

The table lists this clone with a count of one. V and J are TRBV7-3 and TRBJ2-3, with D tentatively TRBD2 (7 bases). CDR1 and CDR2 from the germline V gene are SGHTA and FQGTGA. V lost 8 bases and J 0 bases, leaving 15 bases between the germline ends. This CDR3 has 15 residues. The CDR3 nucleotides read TGTGCCAGCGGATCGGAGGGGGGGAGCACAGATACGCAGTATTTT. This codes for CASGSEGGSTDTQYF.

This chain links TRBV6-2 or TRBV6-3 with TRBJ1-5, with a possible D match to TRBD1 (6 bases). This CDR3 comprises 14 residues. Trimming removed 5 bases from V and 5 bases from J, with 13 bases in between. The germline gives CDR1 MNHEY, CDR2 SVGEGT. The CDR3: CASSPPQGHQPQHF. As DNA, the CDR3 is TGTGCCAGCAGTCCCCCACAGGGCCATCAGCCCCAGCATTTT.

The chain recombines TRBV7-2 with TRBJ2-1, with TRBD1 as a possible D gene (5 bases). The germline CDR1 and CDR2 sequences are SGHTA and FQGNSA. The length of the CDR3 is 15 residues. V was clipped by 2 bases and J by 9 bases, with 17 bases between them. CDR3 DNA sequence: TGTGCCAGCAGCTTACGACAGAACCCTAAGCCTGAGCAGTTCTTC. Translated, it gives CASSLRQNPKPEQFF.

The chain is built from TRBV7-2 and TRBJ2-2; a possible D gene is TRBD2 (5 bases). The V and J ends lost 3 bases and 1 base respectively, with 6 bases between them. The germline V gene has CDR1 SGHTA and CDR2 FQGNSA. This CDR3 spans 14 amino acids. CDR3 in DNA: TGTGCCAGCAGCTTTGGGAGGAACACCGGGGAGCTGTTTTTT. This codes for CASSFGRNTGELFF.

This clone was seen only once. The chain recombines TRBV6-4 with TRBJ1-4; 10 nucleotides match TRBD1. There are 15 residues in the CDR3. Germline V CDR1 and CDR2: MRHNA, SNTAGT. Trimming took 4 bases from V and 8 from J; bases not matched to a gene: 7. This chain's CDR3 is CASSVTGTGDEKLFF. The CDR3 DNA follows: TGTGCCAGCAGTGTAACCGGGACAGGGGACGAAAAACTGTTTTTT.

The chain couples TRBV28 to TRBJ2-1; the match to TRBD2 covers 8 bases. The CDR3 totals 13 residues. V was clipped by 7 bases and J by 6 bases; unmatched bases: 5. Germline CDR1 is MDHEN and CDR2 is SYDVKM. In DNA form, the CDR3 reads TGTGCCAGCATCTCCAGCGGGGGCAATGAGCAGTTCTTC. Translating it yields CASISSGGNEQFF.